In its sample, the clone carrying this TCR beta chain was seen many times. What it recognizes is unknown. The unsorted libraries originated from 2 million PBMCs kept at -80 C. The data were obtained in a study of neurological immune-mediated disorders. Germline V CDR1 and CDR2: SGHRS, YFSETQ. The CDR3 extends over 13 amino acids. V was pared by 4 bases and J by 3 bases, with 4 bases of the junction left unmatched. Broader study findings: The multiple sclerosis repertoire cluster had no clinical or MRI feature associated with it. A possible signature was seen in one related-CDR3 cluster, into which phylogenetic grouping placed the repertoires of 18 of 34 multiple sclerosis patients.

Synthesis of cDNA was carried out by template-switch 5'RACE. The reaction used 10-nucleotide random UMIs. TCRdb fed the 5' RACE reads into MiXCR, producing one record per CDR3 protein. The sample has about 65,000 distinct CDR3 sequences, over 4% seen once. This chain uses TRBV5-1 with TRBJ2-7; 7 bases line up with TRBD1. What was sequenced was PBMCs. The sequence was obtained from a man aged 50 to 60 with multiple sclerosis. The CDR3 nucleotides are TGCGCCAGCAGCCCCAACAGGGGCTACGAGCAGTACTTC. Its protein product is CASSPNRGYEQYF.